Following are 2 T cell receptor beta chains from one sample sequenced in a study of blood T cells in healthy people across ages. Using a J-beta primer mix together with a sample-barcoded 5' primer, a second PCR was run for roughly 6 to 11 cycles. Each CDR3 protein gets one entry after TCRdb re-called the 5' RACE reads with MiXCR. The sample yields approximately 690,000 distinct CDR3 sequences, 58% seen once. Specimen: blood. The receptors were sampled from a man between 60 and 70 years old in good health.

Many counts were recorded for this clonotype. V gene TRBV5-6 combines with J gene TRBJ2-6; D gene ambiguous. CDR3 length equals 15 residues. CDR1 SGHDT and CDR2 YYEEEE come from the germline V gene. V shed 4 bases and J shed 1 base, with 9 bases lying between them. The CDR3 loop reads CASSVGASGANVLTF. As DNA, the CDR3 is TGTGCCAGCAGCGTGGGCGCTTCTGGGGCCAACGTCCTGACTTTC. The variable domain in full, with the rest retrieved from reference TRBV5-6 and TRBJ2-6, is DAGVTQSPTHLIKTRGQQVTLRCSPKSGHDTVSWYQQALGQGPQFIFQYYEEEERQRGNFPDRFSGHQFPNYSSELNVNALLLGDSALYLCASSVGASGANVLTFGAGSRLTVL.

This clonotype was found a few times. The gene calls are TRBV4-1 and TRBJ1-2, with D possibly being TRBD1 (5 bases). The germline V gene encodes CDR1 MGHRA and CDR2 YSYEKL. Trimming removed 1 base at V and 3 bases at J, with 9 bases between. The CDR3 covers 14 residues. CDR3 amino acids: CASSQAGGYYGYTF. In DNA, the CDR3 is TGCGCCAGCAGCCAAGCCGGGGGGTACTATGGCTACACCTTC.